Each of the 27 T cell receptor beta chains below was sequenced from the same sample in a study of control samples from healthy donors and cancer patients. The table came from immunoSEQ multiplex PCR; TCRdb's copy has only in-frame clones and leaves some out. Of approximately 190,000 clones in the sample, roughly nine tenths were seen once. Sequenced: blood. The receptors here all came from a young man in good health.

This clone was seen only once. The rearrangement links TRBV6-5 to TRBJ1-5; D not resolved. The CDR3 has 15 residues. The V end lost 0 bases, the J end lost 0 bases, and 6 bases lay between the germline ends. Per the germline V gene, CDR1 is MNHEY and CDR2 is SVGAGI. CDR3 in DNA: TGTGCCAGCAGTTACTCGGTCCCTAGCAATCAGCCCCAGCATTTT. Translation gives CASSYSVPSNQPQHF.

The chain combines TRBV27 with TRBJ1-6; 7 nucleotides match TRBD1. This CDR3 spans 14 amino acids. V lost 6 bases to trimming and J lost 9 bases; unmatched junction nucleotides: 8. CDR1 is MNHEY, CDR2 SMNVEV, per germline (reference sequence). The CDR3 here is CASRRRDSGSPLHF. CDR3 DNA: TGTGCCAGCAGGCGAAGGGACAGCGGTTCACCCCTCCACTTT.

Here the CDR3 DNA reads TGTGCCTGGAGTCCCCAACCGCAGAATGAAGCTTTCTTT. Translation: CAWSPQPQNEAFF. This chain uses TRBV30 with TRBJ1-1; the D is unclear. CDR1 and CDR2 from the germline V gene are GTSNPN and SVGIG (reference sequence). CDR3 length equals 13 residues. V lost 2 bases to trimming and J lost 7 bases, with 14 bases between them.

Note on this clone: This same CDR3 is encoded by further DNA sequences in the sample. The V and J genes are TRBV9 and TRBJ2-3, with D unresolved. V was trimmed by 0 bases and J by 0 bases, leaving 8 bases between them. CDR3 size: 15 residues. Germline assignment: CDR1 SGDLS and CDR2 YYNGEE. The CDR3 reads CASSVDGDSTDTQYF. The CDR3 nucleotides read TGTGCCAGCAGCGTAGACGGCGACAGCACAGATACGCAGTATTTT.

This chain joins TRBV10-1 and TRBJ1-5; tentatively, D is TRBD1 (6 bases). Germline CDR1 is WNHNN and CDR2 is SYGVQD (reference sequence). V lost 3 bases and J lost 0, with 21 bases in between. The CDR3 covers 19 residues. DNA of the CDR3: TGCGCCAGCAGTGAACAGGGCAGGCAACGAAAATATAGCAATCAGCCCCAGCATTTT. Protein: CASSEQGRQRKYSNQPQHF.

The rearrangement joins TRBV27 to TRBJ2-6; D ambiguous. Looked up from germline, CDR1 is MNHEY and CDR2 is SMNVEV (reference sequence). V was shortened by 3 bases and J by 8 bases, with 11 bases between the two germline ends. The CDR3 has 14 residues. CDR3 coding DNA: TGTGCCAGCAGTTTCCAGCCTGGAACCAACGTCCTGACTTTC. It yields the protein CASSFQPGTNVLTF.

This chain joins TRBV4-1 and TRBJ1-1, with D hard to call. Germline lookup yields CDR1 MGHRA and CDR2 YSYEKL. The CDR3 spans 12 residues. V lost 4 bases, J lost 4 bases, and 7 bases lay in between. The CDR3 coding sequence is TGCGCCAGCAGCCTCGGGAGCACTGAAGCTTTCTTT. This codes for CASSLGSTEAFF.

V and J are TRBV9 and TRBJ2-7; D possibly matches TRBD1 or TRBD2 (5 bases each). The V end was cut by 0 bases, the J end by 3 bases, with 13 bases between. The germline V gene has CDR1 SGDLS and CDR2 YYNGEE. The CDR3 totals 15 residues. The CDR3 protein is CASSVGSGANYEQYF. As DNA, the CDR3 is TGTGCCAGCAGCGTAGGTTCCGGGGCTAACTACGAGCAGTACTTC. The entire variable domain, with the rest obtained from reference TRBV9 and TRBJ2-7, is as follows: DSGVTQTPKHLITATGQRVTLRCSPRSGDLSVYWYQQSLDQGLQFLIQYYNGEERAKGNILERFSAQQFPDLHSELNLSSLELGDSALYFCASSVGSGANYEQYFGPGTRLTVT.

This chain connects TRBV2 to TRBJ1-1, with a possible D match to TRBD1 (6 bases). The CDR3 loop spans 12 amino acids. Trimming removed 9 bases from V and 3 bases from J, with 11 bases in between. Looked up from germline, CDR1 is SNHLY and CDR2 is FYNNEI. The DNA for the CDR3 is TGTGCCAGTCAGGGGTTGGACACTGAAGCTTTCTTT. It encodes CASQGLDTEAFF.

In nucleotides, the CDR3 is TGTGCCAGCAGAAGAGGGAGGGCGACAGATACGCAGTATTTT. Its protein product is CASRRGRATDTQYF. The chain links TRBV6-5 to TRBJ2-3, with 7 nucleotides matching TRBD2. V lost 6 bases, J lost 3 bases, and 6 bases stayed unmatched. CDR1 MNHEY and CDR2 SVGAGI come from the germline V gene. The CDR3 extends over 14 amino acids.

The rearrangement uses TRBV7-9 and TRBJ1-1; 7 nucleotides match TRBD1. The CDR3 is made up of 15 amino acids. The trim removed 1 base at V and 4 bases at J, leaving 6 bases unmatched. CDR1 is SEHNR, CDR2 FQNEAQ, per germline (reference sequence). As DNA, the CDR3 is TGTGCCAGCAGCTTAGGGAGGACAGGAGGCACTGAAGCTTTCTTT. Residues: CASSLGRTGGTEAFF. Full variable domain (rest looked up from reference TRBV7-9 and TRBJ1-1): DTGVSQNPRHKITKRGQNVTFRCDPISEHNRLYWYRQTLGQGPEFLTYFQNEAQLEKSRLLSDRFSAERPKGSFSTLEIQRTEQGDSAMYLCASSLGRTGGTEAFFGQGTRLTVV.

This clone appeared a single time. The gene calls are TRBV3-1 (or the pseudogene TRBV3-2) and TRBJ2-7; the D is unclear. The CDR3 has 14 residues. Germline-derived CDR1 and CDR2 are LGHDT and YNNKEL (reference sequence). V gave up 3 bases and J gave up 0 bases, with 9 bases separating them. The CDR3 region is CASSHGILSYEQYF. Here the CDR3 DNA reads TGTGCCAGCAGCCACGGAATTCTCTCCTACGAGCAGTACTTC.

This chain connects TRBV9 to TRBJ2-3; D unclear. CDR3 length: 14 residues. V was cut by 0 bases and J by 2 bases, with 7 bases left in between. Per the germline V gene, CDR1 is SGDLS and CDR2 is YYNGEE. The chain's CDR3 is CASSVDRNTDTQYF. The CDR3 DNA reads TGTGCCAGCAGCGTAGATAGAAACACAGATACGCAGTATTTT. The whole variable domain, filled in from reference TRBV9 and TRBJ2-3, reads DSGVTQTPKHLITATGQRVTLRCSPRSGDLSVYWYQQSLDQGLQFLIQYYNGEERAKGNILERFSAQQFPDLHSELNLSSLELGDSALYFCASSVDRNTDTQYFGPGTRLTVL.

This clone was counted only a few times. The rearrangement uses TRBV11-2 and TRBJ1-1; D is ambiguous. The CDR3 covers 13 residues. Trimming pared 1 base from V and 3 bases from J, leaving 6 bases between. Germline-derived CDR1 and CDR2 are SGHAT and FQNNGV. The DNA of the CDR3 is TGTGCCAGCAGCTTAGTCTTGTACACTGAAGCTTTCTTT. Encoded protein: CASSLVLYTEAFF.

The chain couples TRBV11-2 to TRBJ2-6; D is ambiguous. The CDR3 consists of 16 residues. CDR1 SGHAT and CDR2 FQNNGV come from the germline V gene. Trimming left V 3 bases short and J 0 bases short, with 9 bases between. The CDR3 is CASSLRRDSGANVLTF. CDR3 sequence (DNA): TGTGCCAGCAGCTTGAGAAGGGACTCTGGGGCCAACGTCCTGACTTTC.

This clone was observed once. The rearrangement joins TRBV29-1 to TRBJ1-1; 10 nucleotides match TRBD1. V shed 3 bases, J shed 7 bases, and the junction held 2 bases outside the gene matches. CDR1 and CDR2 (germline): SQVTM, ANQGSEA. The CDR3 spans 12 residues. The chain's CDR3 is CSVEGQGIEAFF. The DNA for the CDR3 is TGCAGCGTTGAGGGACAGGGGATTGAAGCTTTCTTT.

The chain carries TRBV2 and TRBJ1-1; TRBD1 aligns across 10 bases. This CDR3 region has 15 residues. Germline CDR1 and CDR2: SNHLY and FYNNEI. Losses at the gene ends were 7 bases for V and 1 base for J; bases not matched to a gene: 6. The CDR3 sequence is CASIRQGAGNTEAFF. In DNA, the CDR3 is TGTGCCAGCATCAGACAGGGGGCTGGGAACACTGAAGCTTTCTTT.

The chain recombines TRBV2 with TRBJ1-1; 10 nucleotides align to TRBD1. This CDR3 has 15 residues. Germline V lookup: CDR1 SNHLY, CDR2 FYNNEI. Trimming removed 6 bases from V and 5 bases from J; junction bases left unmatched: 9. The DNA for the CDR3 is TGTGCCAGCAGACCCAATGGACAGGGGGTGACTGAAGCTTTCTTT. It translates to CASRPNGQGVTEAFF.

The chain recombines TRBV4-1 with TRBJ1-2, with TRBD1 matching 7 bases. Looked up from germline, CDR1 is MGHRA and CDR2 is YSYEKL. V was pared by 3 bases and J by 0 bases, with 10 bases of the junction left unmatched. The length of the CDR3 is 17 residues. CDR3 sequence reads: CASSHPGTEPTNYGYTF. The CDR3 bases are TGCGCCAGCAGCCACCCCGGGACAGAACCAACTAACTATGGCTACACCTTC.

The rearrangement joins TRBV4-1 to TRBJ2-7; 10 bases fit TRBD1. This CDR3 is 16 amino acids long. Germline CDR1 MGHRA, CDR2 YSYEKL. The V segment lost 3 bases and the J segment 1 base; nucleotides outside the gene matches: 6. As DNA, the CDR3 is TGCGCCAGCAGCCAGTTTCCGGGACAGGGGTCCTACGAGCAGTACTTC. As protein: CASSQFPGQGSYEQYF.

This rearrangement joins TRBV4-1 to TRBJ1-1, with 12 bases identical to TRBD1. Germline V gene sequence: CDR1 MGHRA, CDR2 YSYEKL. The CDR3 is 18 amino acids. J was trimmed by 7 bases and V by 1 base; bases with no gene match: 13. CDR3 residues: CASSQGRGQGAPRVEAFF. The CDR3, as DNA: TGCGCCAGCAGCCAAGGACGGGGACAGGGGGCGCCGAGAGTTGAAGCTTTCTTT.

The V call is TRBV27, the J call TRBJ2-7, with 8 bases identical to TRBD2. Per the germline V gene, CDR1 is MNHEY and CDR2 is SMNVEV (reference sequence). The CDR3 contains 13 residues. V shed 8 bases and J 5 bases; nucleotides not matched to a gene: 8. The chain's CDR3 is CASRRLASDEQYF. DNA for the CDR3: TGTGCCAGCCGGCGACTAGCGAGCGACGAGCAGTACTTC.

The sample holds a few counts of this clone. Written as DNA, the CDR3 is TGTGCCAGCAGAAGGACGGATTATTCACCCCTCCACTTT. Encoded protein: CASRRTDYSPLHF. The V gene is TRBV2, the J gene TRBJ1-6; no reliable D call. The CDR3 length is 13 residues. Germline-derived CDR1 and CDR2 are SNHLY and FYNNEI. V shed 6 bases and J shed 8 bases, with 11 bases lying between them.

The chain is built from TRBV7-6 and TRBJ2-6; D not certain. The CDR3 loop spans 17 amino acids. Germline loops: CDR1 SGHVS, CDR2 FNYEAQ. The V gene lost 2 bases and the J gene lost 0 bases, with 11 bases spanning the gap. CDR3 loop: CASSLNARSSGANVLTF. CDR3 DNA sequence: TGTGCCAGCAGCTTAAACGCCAGGAGCTCTGGGGCCAACGTCCTGACTTTC.

The CDR3, as DNA: TGTGCCAGCAGCGCCGTCCAGGGGAGGGCTGAAGCTTTCTTT. Translation gives CASSAVQGRAEAFF. The genes are TRBV9 and TRBJ1-1; tentative D call: TRBD1 (6 bases). The germline gives CDR1 SGDLS, CDR2 YYNGEE. The length of the CDR3 is 14 residues. The ends were cut back, 3 bases at V and 6 bases at J, with 15 bases in the middle.

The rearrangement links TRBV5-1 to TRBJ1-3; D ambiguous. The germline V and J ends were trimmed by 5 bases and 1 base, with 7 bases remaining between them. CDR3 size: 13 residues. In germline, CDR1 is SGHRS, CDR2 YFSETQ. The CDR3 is CASRRESGNTIYF. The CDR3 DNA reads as TGCGCCAGCAGGAGGGAGTCTGGAAACACCATATATTTT. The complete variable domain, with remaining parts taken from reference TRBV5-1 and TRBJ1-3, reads KAGVTQTPRYLIKTRGQQVTLSCSPISGHRSVSWYQQTPGQGLQFLFEYFSETQRNKGNFPGRFSGRQFSNSRSEMNVSTLELGDSALYLCASRRESGNTIYFGEGSWLTVV.

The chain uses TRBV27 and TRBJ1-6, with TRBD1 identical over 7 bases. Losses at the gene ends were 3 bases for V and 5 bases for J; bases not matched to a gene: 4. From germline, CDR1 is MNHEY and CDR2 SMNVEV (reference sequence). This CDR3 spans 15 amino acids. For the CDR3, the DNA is TGTGCCAGCAGTTTTTGGGACAGCGATAATTCACCCCTCCACTTT. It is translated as CASSFWDSDNSPLHF.